Reported below is one T cell receptor (beta chain). This clone was picked up one time. No cognate antigen has been identified for it. No base quality values were provided; no much bigger clone lies one nucleotide off. Using the deep immunoSEQ assay, multiplex PCR amplified TCR CDR3 regions from genomic DNA. Extracted genomic DNA from each cell subset was spread evenly across all wells of several immunoSEQ 96-well plates, with each plate serving as a replicate. For sorted subsets, each replicate PCR was loaded with 150 to 250 ng genomic DNA, equivalent to some 31,000 T cell genomes. Purified libraries were measured with a Qubit 3.0 fluorometer, size-checked on a Bioanalyzer 2100, and measured again with the KAPA Library Quantification kit. Every immunoSEQ 96-well plate was sequenced on a separate single-read 150-cycle Illumina NextSeq 550 flow cell. The paper's processing steps were these. Because the immunoSEQ output held only junctional sequences and lacked quality scores, the filtering could not match the filtering applied to full-length reads. Sequences were annotated with PyIR, a Python wrapper for IgBLAST v1.9, and V/J genes and CDR3 were assigned using IMGT germline references. Reads were filtered out if the reads had weak V/J assignments (E-value above 1e-6), no CDR3, stop codons, out-of-frame junctions, or ambiguous translated residues. A V3J clonotype was defined by an identical inferred V gene, J gene, and CDR3 amino acid sequence. Percentage overlap between repertoires was computed as shared unique clonotypes divided by the size of the smaller repertoire. Three approaches were used to assess repertoire richness: RTK rarefaction, the Chao1 estimator, and Recon v2.1 estimates of unobserved clonotypes. OLGA was used to compute generation probabilities for all TCRbeta clonotypes that the gDNA method yielded from four donors. The source is immuneACCESS, and TCRdb retained only in-frame sequences with V and J called. Part of the clones is not carried over; for the studies checked, unresolved V genes explain less than half of this, and the remainder is unexplained. Clone size and V and J calls were adopted from that table, with D and trimming inferred from the DNA. The sample records about 550,000 clones, 95% of which are singletons. Of the sample, roughly 0.1% is held by the ten largest clones.

This specimen belongs to a study of shared clonotypes between healthy human individuals (dated by TCRdb to about 2020). Looking at the study overall: The cohort included a few men and a couple of women between 18 and 49 years of age. Per donor, three plates each were used for CD4 naive and CD4 memory, two for CD8 naive, and one for CD8 memory. To estimate repertoire size and how much clonotype sharing occurs between individuals, the study deeply sequenced the blood TCR repertoires of about 5 healthy adults. Different laboratories and diverse techniques were used to prepare libraries and sequence TCR repertoires, to increase sequencing depth and limit assay-specific biases. Each donor's leukapheresis produced roughly between roughly 0.9 and 8.9 billion PBMCs. Study-level results and caveats: Pairwise subsampling indicated that sequencing depth was expected to affect the degree of clonotype sharing among donors. When four donors were compared, the shared fraction of clonotypes was around 5% for naive CD4, approximately 3.3% for naive CD8, roughly 2.5% for memory CD4, and around 0.4% for memory CD8. Only blood was sampled, and tissue TCR repertoires likely differ from those in blood. Even with the large sequencing depth, rarefaction of the sorted-subset datasets indicated that sequencing was incomplete. Higher generation probabilities were observed for clonotypes shared by all four sorted-subset donors than for non-shared clonotypes. The genetic and exposure-history diversity represented was limited by the small number of donors. Naive subsets generally had larger estimated clonotype richness than memory subsets.

For the CD8 naive samples, CD45RO-negative cells were positively selected for CCR7, yielding a CD45RA+CCR7+ population from which TemRA cells were excluded. The donors were healthy, HIV-negative adults who had no recently reported acute infections or vaccinations. All donors were Caucasian adults living in Nashville, Tennessee, USA. Blood was obtained by leukapheresis, after which PBMCs were separated by Ficoll-Histopaque density gradient centrifugation and cryopreserved in liquid nitrogen vapor phase. Analytical flow cytometry was used to check the purity and quantity of each magnetically sorted T cell population. From each sorted fraction, genomic DNA was isolated and quantified by UV absorbance on a Nanodrop 2000c. The germline V gene supplies CDR1 MDHEN and CDR2 SYDVKM. The CDR3 runs 13 amino acids, cysteine and phenylalanine included. Of all the DNA, just the CDR3 is kept, 39 bases in frame from base 1. Trimming at the junction amounts to 3 bases on V and 4 bases on J, and the germline ends lie 8 bases apart.

Material: naive CD8+ T cells sorted from blood. The sample's cell subset or site, from its label and the paper: CD45RA+CCR7+. This TCR was sampled from a woman aged 30 to 39 in good health. The chain is encoded by TRBV28 joined to TRBJ2-3; a confident D gene designation cannot be given. The CDR3 region reads CASSFGEADTQYF. The base sequence is TGTGCCAGCAGTTTTGGCGAGGCAGATACGCAGTATTTT. Here the CDR3 is joined to the reference TRBV28 and TRBJ2-3 genes, and the full variable domain is: DVKVTQSSRYLVKRTGEKVFLECVQDMDHENMFWYRQDPGLGLRLIYFSYDVKMKEKGDIPEGYSVSREKKERFSLILESASTNQTSMYLCASSFGEADTQYFGPGTRLTVL.